Included here is one TCR beta chain sequence, with context. Its specificity is not known. This entry belongs to a study of T cells expressing NK-cell markers. Following a re-call of the 5' RACE reads, TCRdb has one entry per CDR3 protein and lacks DNA. The sample includes approximately 150,000 distinct CDR3 sequences. Study results and limitations: The share of CD8+ T cells held by dominant NKG2C+ clonotypes was about 1.0-7.5% in about 6 donors.

This CDR3 comprises 13 residues. Germline CDR1 is ENHRY and CDR2 is SYGVKD. The sequence derives from a woman aged 18 to 75 in good health. Material for sequencing was blood T cells: a sorted CD56 or NKG2C T cell subset, CD4+ or CD8+ T cells, or bulk PBMC T cells (not recorded which). The chain joins TRBV10-3 to TRBJ2-5; with no DNA, the TCRdb D assignment of TRBD1 cannot be verified. The chain's CDR3 is CAISPTGAETQYF.